Given below is one T cell receptor (beta chain) in context. What it binds is not known. This entry is derived from a study of graft-versus-host responses after intestinal transplantation. Study as a whole: Transplants were multivisceral, liver-intestinal, or isolated intestinal. Recipients across the board were started on anti-thymocyte globulin induction, then kept on tacrolimus and steroids for two to four years.

Study results and limitations: Maximum circulating GvH clone levels tracked with early post-transplant HvG decreases. The marrow of recipients harbored GvH clones, and ileum or blood showed some of them first.

Sequenced by immunoSEQ multiplex PCR; TCRdb stores in-frame clones only, minus some. The sample contains about 120,000 clones, 85% to 95% of which appear only once. V lost 9 bases and J lost 7, with 15 bases in between. Germline lookup yields CDR1 MDHEN and CDR2 SYDVKM. The CDR3 has 12 amino acids. The TCR sequence derives from a human donor who received an intestinal transplant. The chain carries TRBV28 and TRBJ1-1; D is unclear. Sequenced material: unstimulated CD4+ T cells sorted from spleen or lymph node cells, taken before intestinal transplant. The CDR3 region is CASRASALEAFF. The CDR3 DNA reads as TGTGCCAGTCGCGCATCGGCACTTGAAGCTTTCTTT.